Sequencing of this TCR beta chain was carried out in a study of cytomegalovirus exposure and HLA in healthy donors. The table came from immunoSEQ multiplex PCR; TCRdb's copy has only in-frame clones and leaves some out. The sample consists of about 76,000 clones, nearly 95% of them appearing once. The trim removed 8 bases at V and 2 bases at J, leaving 7 bases unmatched. The CDR3 has 15 residues. Per the germline V gene, CDR1 is MNHEY and CDR2 is SVGAGI. With regard to this clone: Other DNA sequences of this sample code for an identical CDR3.

The TCR sequence derives from a man aged 18 to 29 in good health and CMV-seropositive. Sequencing input: PBMCs. The chain is built from TRBV6-5 and TRBJ2-3, with 10 bases identical to TRBD2. The CDR3: CASSYGTSDTDTQYF. In nucleotides, the CDR3 is TGTGCCAGCTCATATGGGACTAGCGACACAGATACGCAGTATTTT.